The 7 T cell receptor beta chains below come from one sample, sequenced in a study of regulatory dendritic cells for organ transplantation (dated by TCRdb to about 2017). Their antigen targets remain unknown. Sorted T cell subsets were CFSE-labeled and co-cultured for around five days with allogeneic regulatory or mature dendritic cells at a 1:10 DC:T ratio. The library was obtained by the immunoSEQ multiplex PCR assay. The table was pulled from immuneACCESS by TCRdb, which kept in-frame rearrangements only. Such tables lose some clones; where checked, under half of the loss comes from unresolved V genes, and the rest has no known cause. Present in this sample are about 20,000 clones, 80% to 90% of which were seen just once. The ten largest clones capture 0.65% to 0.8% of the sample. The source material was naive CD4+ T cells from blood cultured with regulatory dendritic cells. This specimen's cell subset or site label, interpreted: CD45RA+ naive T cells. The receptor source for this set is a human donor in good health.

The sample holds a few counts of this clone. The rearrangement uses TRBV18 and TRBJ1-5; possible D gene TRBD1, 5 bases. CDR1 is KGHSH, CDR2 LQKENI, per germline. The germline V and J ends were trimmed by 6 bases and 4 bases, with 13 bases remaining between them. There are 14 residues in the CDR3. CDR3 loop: CASSPGGGNQPQHF. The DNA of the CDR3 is TGTGCCAGCTCCCCCGGGGGGGGTAATCAGCCCCAGCATTTT.

CDR3 sequence (DNA): TGTGCCAGCAGCTTGGGGGCGGAGGACACTGAAGCTTTCTTT. Translation: CASSLGAEDTEAFF. This rearrangement joins TRBV7-3 to TRBJ1-1; tentatively, D is TRBD1 (6 bases). Trimming removed 3 bases from V and 3 bases from J, with 11 bases in between. The CDR3 contains 14 residues. Germline CDR1 reads SGHTA; CDR2 reads FQGTGA. The full variable domain, rest sourced from reference TRBV7-3 and TRBJ1-1, is GAGVSQTPSNKVTEKGKYVELRCDPISGHTALYWYRQSLGQGPEFLIYFQGTGAADDSGLPNDRFFAVRPEGSVSTLKIQRTERGDSAVYLCASSLGAEDTEAFFGQGTRLTVV.

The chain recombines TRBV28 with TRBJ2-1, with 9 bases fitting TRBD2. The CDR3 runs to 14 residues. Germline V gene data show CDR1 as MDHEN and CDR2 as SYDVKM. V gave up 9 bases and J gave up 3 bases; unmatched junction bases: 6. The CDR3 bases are TGTGCCAGTTTAGTTAGCGGGAGCTACAATGAGCAGTTCTTC. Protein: CASLVSGSYNEQFF.

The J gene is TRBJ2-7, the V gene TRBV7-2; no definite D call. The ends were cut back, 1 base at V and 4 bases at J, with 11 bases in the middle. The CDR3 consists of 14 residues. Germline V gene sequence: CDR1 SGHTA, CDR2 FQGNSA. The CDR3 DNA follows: TGTGCCAGCAGCTTAGAGGTTCTATTTTACGAGCAGTACTTC. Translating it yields CASSLEVLFYEQYF.

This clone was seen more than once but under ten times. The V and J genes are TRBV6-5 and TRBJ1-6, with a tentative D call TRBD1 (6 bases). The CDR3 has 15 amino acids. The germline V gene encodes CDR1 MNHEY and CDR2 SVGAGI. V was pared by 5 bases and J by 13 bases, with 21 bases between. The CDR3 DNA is TGTGCCAGCAGTCCCATGTCCACAGGGTATGCGCCCCTCCACTTT. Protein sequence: CASSPMSTGYAPLHF.

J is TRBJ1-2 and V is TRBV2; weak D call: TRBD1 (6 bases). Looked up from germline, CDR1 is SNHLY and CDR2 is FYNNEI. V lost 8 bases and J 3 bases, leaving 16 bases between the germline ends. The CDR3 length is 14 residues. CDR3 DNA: TGTGCCAGCCGGAACAGGGCGAATGACTATGGCTACACCTTC. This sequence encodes CASRNRANDYGYTF.

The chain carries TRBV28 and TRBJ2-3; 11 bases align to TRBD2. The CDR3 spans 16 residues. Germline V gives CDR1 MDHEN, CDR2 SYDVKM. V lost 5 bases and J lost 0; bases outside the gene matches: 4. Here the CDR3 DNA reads TGTGCCAGCAGTCCGGGGACTAGCGGAAGCACAGATACGCAGTATTTT. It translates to CASSPGTSGSTDTQYF.